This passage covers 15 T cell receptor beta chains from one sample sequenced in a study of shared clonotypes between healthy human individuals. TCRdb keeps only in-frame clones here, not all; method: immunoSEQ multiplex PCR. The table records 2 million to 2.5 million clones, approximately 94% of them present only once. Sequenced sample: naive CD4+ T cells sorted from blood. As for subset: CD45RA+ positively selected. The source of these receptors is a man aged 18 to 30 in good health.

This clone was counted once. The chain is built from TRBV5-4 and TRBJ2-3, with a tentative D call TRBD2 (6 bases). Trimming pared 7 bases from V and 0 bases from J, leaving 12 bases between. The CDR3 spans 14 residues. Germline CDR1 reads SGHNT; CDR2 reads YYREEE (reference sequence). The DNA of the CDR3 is TGTGCCAGCCAAGCGGGTCCTAGCACAGATACGCAGTATTTT. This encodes CASQAGPSTDTQYF.

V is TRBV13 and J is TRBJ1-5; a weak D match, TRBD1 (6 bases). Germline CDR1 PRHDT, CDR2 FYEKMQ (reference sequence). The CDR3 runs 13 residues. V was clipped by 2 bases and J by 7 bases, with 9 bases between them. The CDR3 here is CASSLRGYQPQHF. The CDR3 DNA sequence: TGTGCCAGCAGCTTAAGGGGGTACCAGCCCCAGCATTTT.

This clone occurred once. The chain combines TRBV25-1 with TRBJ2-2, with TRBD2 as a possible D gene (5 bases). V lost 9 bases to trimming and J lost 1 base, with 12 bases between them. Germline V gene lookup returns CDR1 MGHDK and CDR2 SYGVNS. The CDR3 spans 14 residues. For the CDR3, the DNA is TGTGCCAGTAAAACAAGCGGGAACACCGGGGAGCTGTTTTTT. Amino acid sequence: CASKTSGNTGELFF.

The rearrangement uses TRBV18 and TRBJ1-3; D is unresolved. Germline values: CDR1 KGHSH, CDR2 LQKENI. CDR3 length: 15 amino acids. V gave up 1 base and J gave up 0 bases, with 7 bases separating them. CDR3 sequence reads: CASSPREFSGNTIYF. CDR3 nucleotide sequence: TGTGCCAGCTCACCACGGGAATTCTCTGGAAACACCATATATTTT. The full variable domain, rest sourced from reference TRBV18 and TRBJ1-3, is NAGVMQNPRHLVRRRGQEARLRCSPMKGHSHVYWYRQLPEEGLKFMVYLQKENIIDESGMPKERFSAEFPKEGPSILRIQQVVRGDSAAYFCASSPREFSGNTIYFGEGSWLTVV.

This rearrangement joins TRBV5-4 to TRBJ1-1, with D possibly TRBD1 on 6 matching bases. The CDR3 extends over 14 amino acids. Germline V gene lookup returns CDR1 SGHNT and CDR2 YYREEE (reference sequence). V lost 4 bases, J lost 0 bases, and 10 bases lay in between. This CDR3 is CASSADRLNTEAFF. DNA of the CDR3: TGTGCCAGCAGCGCCGACAGGCTGAACACTGAAGCTTTCTTT.

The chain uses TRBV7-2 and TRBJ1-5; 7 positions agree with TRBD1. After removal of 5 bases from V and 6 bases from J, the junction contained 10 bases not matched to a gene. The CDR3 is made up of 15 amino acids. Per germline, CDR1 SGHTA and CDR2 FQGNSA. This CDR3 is CASSPRTGGGQPQHF. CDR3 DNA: TGTGCCAGCAGCCCGAGGACAGGCGGAGGTCAGCCCCAGCATTTT.

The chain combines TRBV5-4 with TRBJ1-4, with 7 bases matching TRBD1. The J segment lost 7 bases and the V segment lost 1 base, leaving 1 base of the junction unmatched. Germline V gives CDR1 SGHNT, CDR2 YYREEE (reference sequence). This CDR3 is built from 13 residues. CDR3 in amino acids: CASSLPGGEKLFF. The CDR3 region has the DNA TGTGCCAGCAGCTTGCCAGGGGGTGAAAAACTGTTTTTT.

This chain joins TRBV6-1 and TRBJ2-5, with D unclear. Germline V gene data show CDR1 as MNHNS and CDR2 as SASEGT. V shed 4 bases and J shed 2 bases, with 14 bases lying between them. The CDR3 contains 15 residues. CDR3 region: CASSVPGTLQETQYF. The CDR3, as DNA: TGTGCCAGCAGTGTTCCAGGTACCTTACAAGAGACCCAGTACTTC.

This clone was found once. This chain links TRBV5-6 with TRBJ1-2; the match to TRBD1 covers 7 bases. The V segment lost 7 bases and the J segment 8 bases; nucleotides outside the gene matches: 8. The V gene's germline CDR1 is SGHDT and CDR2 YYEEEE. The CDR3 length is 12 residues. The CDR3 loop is CASRQGKLGYTF. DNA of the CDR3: TGTGCCAGCCGACAGGGAAAGTTGGGCTACACCTTC.

The CDR3 sequence is CASSLALRSGGSGTGELFF. Here the CDR3 DNA reads TGTGCCAGCAGCTTAGCGCTCAGAAGCGGGGGCTCGGGGACCGGGGAGCTGTTTTTT. This chain links TRBV7-6 with TRBJ2-2; 8 positions match TRBD2. J lost 5 bases, V lost 0 bases, and 14 bases had no gene match. Germline lookup yields CDR1 SGHVS and CDR2 FNYEAQ. The CDR3 is 19 amino acids.

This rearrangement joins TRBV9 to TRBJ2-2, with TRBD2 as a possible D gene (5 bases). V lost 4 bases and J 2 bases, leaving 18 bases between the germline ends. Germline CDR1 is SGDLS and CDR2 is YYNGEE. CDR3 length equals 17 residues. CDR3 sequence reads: CASSLLPGTDNTGELFF. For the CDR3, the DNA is TGTGCCAGCAGCCTCCTCCCGGGAACTGATAACACCGGGGAGCTGTTTTTT.

CDR3 in amino acids: CASSQVQIAGYTDTQYF. The DNA of the CDR3 is TGCGCCAGCAGCCAGGTTCAGATAGCGGGATATACAGATACGCAGTATTTT. V is TRBV4-1 and J is TRBJ2-3, with TRBD2 identical over 8 bases. Per the germline V gene, CDR1 is MGHRA and CDR2 is YSYEKL. The J segment lost 3 bases and the V segment lost 3 bases, leaving 11 bases of the junction unmatched. CDR3 length equals 17 residues.

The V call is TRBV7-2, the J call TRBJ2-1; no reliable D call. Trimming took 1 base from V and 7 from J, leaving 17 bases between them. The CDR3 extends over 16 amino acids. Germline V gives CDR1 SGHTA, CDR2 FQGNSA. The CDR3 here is CASSLGVPPNPNEQFF. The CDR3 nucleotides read TGTGCCAGCAGCTTAGGAGTCCCCCCGAACCCAAATGAGCAGTTCTTC.

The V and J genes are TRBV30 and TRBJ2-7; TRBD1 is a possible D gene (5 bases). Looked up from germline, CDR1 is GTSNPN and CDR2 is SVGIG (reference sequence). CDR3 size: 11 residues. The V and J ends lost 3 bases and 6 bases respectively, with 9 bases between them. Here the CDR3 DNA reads TGTGCCTGGAGCGGAGACAGCGAGCAGTACTTC. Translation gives CAWSGDSEQYF.

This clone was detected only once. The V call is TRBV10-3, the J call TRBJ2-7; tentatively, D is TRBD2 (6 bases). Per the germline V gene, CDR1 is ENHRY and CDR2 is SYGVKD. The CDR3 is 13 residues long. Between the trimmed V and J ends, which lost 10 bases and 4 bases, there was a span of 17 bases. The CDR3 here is CATSGGAQYEQYF. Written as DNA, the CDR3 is TGTGCCACCTCTGGAGGGGCCCAATACGAGCAGTACTTC.